Shown below are 23 T cell receptor delta chains from a single sample sequenced in a study of gamma-delta chains in newborns, infants, children (dated by TCRdb to about 2019). Sequencing used an Illumina MiSeq. Clonotypes were called again by TCRdb from the public reads via CATT, and duplicate nucleotide sequences were then merged into one entry. The sample data list 8,000 or so delta-chain clones, and about 3.7% of these were observed just once. The ten largest clones represent 16% of the sample. Sample: blood. The receptors were sampled from a child who was a newborn, infant or young child, either healthy, febrile or measles-vaccinated (not recorded which).

This clone was observed a few times. The junction and the germline gene differ at one end; a read error may be behind it. The V gene is TRDV2, the J gene TRDJ3; TRDD3 is a possible D gene (6 bases). Germline values: CDR1 GEAIGNYY, CDR2 EKD. CDR3 length: 19 residues. The chain's CDR3 is CACDTWGSKSSWDTQQVFF. The CDR3 nucleotides are TGTGCCTGTGACACCTGGGGATCTAAAAGCTCCTGGGACACCCAACAGGTGTTTTTC.

As for this clone: An end of the junction does not agree with germline; a read error may underlie this. This rearrangement joins TRDV2 to TRDJ3; 11 bases match TRDD3. Germline CDR1 reads GEAIGNYY; CDR2 reads EKD. This CDR3 has 18 amino acids. CDR3 in amino acids: CACGTGGYFTWGTRQMFF. The CDR3 DNA sequence: TGTGCCTGTGGCACTGGGGGATATTTTACCTGGGGCACCCGACAGATGTTTTTC.

By frequency in the sample, this clone is medium-sized. This chain links TRDV2 with TRDJ2; 13 bases align to TRDD3. Trimming at V came to 1 base and at J to 0 bases, leaving 10 bases not matched to a gene. CDR3 length: 20 residues. The germline gives CDR1 GEAIGNYY, CDR2 EKD. The CDR3 bases are TGTGCCTGTGACACTTTAGTACTGGGGGATACGTCTCCTTTGACAGCACAACTCTTCTTT. Residues: CACDTLVLGDTSPLTAQLFF.

This clone was seen a handful of times. A much larger clone lies one base from this, so it may be a read error. This sequence joins TRDV2 and TRDJ3, with TRDD3 identical over 8 bases. The ends lost 3 bases at V and 0 bases at J; junction bases unmatched: 3. This CDR3 comprises 17 residues. Germline-derived CDR1 and CDR2 are GEAIGNYY and EKD. In nucleotides, the CDR3 is TGTGCCTGTGACGACTGGGGGCTCTCCTGGGACACCCGACAGATGTTTTTC. Translated: CACDDWGLSWDTRQMFF.

This sequence joins TRDV2 and TRDJ3; D gene unclear. The CDR3 has 17 residues. The ends were cut back, 3 bases at V and 0 bases at J, with 11 bases in the middle. Germline V lookup: CDR1 GEAIGNYY, CDR2 EKD. CDR3 nucleotides: TGTGCCTGTGACGCCTGGCACCCCTCCTGGGACACCCGACAGATGTTTTTC. It translates to CACDAWHPSWDTRQMFF.

In this sample, this clone is medium-sized. Other DNA sequences in this sample translate to the same CDR3. This sequence joins TRDV2 and TRDJ3; 13 bases agree with TRDD3. V lost 0 bases to trimming and J lost 0 bases; unmatched junction nucleotides: 4. Germline V gives CDR1 GEAIGNYY, CDR2 EKD. The CDR3 has 20 amino acids. The CDR3 DNA sequence: TGTGCCTGTGACACCGTACTGGGGGATACGAGCTCCTGGGACACCCGACAGATGTTTTTC. Encoded protein: CACDTVLGDTSSWDTRQMFF.

The rearrangement links TRDV2 to TRDJ3; possibly TRDD3 for D (6 bases). There are 18 residues in the CDR3. Trimming left V 1 base short and J 0 bases short, with 12 bases between. CDR1 is GEAIGNYY, CDR2 EKD, per germline. CDR3 sequence: CACDTGGSVSWDTRQMFF. CDR3 bases: TGTGCCTGTGACACTGGGGGCTCGGTCTCCTGGGACACCCGACAGATGTTTTTC.

This clone qualifies as medium-sized. This rearrangement joins TRDV2 to TRDJ2, with TRDD3 identical over 7 bases. This CDR3 region has 14 residues. From germline, CDR1 is GEAIGNYY and CDR2 EKD. The J segment lost 5 bases and the V segment lost 0 bases, leaving 2 bases of the junction unmatched. DNA of the CDR3: TGTGCCTGTGACACCGCGGGGGATACAGCACAACTCTTCTTT. Translating gives CACDTAGDTAQLFF.

This clone was counted a few times. This sequence joins TRDV3 and TRDJ3, with 8 nucleotides matching TRDD3. TCRdb offers no J gene call, so here the DNA was matched to germline to obtain one. CDR3 length equals 18 residues. The V gene's germline CDR1 is TVYSNPD and CDR2 GDNSRS (reference sequence). The V segment lost 5 bases and the J segment 2 bases; nucleotides outside the gene matches: 14. CDR3 protein: CATPPAGILTWDTRQMFF. The CDR3 coding sequence is TGTGCCACCCCCCCGGCGGGGATACTAACCTGGGACACCCGACAGATGTTTTTC.

V usage is TRDV2 and J usage is TRDJ3; 7 bases map to TRDD3. No J segment appears in TCRdb, so it was assigned here by matching the sequence to germline. Germline V lookup: CDR1 GEAIGNYY, CDR2 EKD. This CDR3 is built from 19 residues. Trimming took 3 bases from V and 2 from J; bases not matched to a gene: 12. The CDR3 bases are TGTGCCTGTGACGGTATGTCCTGGGGGTTCACCTGGGACACCCGACAGATGTTTTTC. It encodes CACDGMSWGFTWDTRQMFF.

As to this clone: This DNA's translation and the protein TCRdb lists, from a much larger clone, do not match at residue 15, likely due to a read error; the protein shown is translated from the DNA. The chain combines TRDV2 with TRDJ3; 7 bases are a match to TRDD3. The CDR3 is 18 residues long. Germline CDR1 is GEAIGNYY and CDR2 is EKD. The CDR3 nucleotides read TGTGCCTGTGACACCGTTTGGGGGAGCTCCTGGGACACCCGACATATGTTTTTC. It is translated as CACDTVWGSSWDTRHMFF.

As regards this clone: It may be a read error: a sequence one base away is much more abundant. CDR3 sequence reads: CARDTGGYGRGSWDTRQMFF. The CDR3 region has the DNA TGTGCCCGTGACACCGGGGGATACGGTAGGGGCTCCTGGGACACCCGACAGATGTTTTTC. This sequence joins TRDV2 and TRDJ3, with TRDD3 identical over 10 bases. The J gene was missing in TCRdb and was found by matching the end of the DNA to germline. The CDR3 is 20 residues long. Germline lookup yields CDR1 GEAIGNYY and CDR2 EKD.

This clone was picked up a small number of times. The V and J genes are TRDV1 and TRDJ1, with 9 bases lining up with TRDD2. V dropped 1 base and J dropped 6; count of bases not matched to a gene: 21. This CDR3 is 20 amino acids long. Germline V gene lookup returns CDR1 TSWWSYY and CDR2 QGS. CDR3 residues: CALGEPSSFLRSRGSNKLIF. CDR3 sequence (DNA): TGTGCTCTTGGGGAACCCTCCTCCTTCCTACGATCTAGGGGATCGAATAAACTCATCTTT.

With respect to this clone: The junction departs from the called germline gene at one end, perhaps through a read error. The chain combines TRDV2 with TRDJ3; 11 nucleotides line up with TRDD3. Germline CDR1 and CDR2: GEAIGNYY and EKD. The CDR3 length is 19 residues. The chain's CDR3 is CARDKVLGDSSWDTRQMFF. CDR3 coding DNA: TGTGCCCGTGATAAAGTACTGGGGGATAGCTCCTGGGACACCCGACAGATGTTTTTC.

This clone turned up a few times. The genes are TRDV1 and TRDJ1; D may be TRDD2 (5 bases). Germline V lookup: CDR1 TSWWSYY, CDR2 QGS. This CDR3 spans 21 amino acids. V shed 0 bases and J shed 0 bases, with 26 bases lying between them. The CDR3 nucleotides are TGTGCTCTTGGGGAACTCGACACGACCCTACGTCCCACGTCGTACACCGATAAACTCATCTTT. Its protein product is CALGELDTTLRPTSYTDKLIF.

This clone was counted a few times. It differs at one base from a far larger clone, so likely a read error. Other DNA sequences in this sample translate to the same CDR3. Written as DNA, the CDR3 is TGTGCCTGTGACAATACTGGGGGATCCTGGGACACCCGGCAGATGTTTTTC. Its translation: CACDNTGGSWDTRQMFF. The chain uses TRDV2 and TRDJ3; 10 positions agree with TRDD3. There are 17 residues in the CDR3. CDR1 and CDR2 (germline): GEAIGNYY, EKD.

CDR3 DNA: TGTGCCTGTGACCCCGTCTGGACCTCAAGCTCCTGGGACACCCGACAGATGTTTTTC. It yields the protein CACDPVWTSSSWDTRQMFF. The chain combines TRDV2 with TRDJ3; D is uncertain. The CDR3 totals 19 residues. V was cut by 3 bases and J by 0 bases, with 17 bases left in between. CDR1 is GEAIGNYY and CDR2 is EKD in the germline V gene.

The V call is TRDV2, the J call TRDJ1; 13 bases agree with TRDD3. The CDR3 loop spans 17 amino acids. Unmatched junction bases numbered 10, after V lost 7 bases and J lost 0 bases. Looked up from germline, CDR1 is GEAIGNYY and CDR2 is EKD. CDR3 residues: CACSSLLGDTYTDKLIF. The CDR3 bases are TGTGCCTGCTCGTCTTTACTGGGGGATACGTACACCGATAAACTCATCTTT.

A few counts support this clone. The sample carries other DNA sequences with the same CDR3. This rearrangement joins TRDV2 to TRDJ1, with 12 bases that match TRDD3. CDR1 and CDR2 from the germline V gene are GEAIGNYY and EKD. This CDR3 comprises 16 residues. Trimming removed 3 bases from V and 2 bases from J; junction bases left unmatched: 6. The chain's CDR3 is CACDVLGDTHTDKLIF. The CDR3 nucleotides read TGTGCCTGTGACGTACTGGGGGATACACATACCGATAAACTCATCTTT.

This clone was recorded only once. This chain uses TRDV3 with TRDJ2; 7 bases align to TRDD3. The J gene is not listed in TCRdb, so it was assigned here from a DNA match to germline. With V trimmed by 1 base and J by 7 bases, 18 bases remained unmatched. This CDR3 is 17 amino acids long. Germline lookup yields CDR1 TVYSNPD and CDR2 GDNSRS (reference sequence). The CDR3 DNA sequence: TGTGCCTTTAAGAGGATGGTTACTCTTCTGGGGGGAGCACAACTCTTCTTT. Its translation is CAFKRMVTLLGGAQLFF.

The chain couples TRDV2 to TRDJ3; 12 bases are a match to TRDD3. Germline V gene data show CDR1 as GEAIGNYY and CDR2 as EKD. This CDR3 is built from 21 residues. V lost 3 bases and J lost 0; bases outside the gene matches: 11. The CDR3 reads CACDPVLGDTWSSWDTRQMFF. CDR3 DNA sequence: TGTGCCTGTGACCCGGTACTGGGGGATACCTGGAGCTCCTGGGACACCCGACAGATGTTTTTC.

The gene calls are TRDV2 and TRDJ1; 12 bases agree with TRDD3. Germline V gene lookup returns CDR1 GEAIGNYY and CDR2 EKD. CDR3 length: 16 amino acids. V lost 2 bases and J lost 4; bases outside the gene matches: 7. The CDR3 DNA sequence: TGTGCCTGTGACAAACTGGGGGATACACACATCGATAAACTCATCTTT. Translated, it gives CACDKLGDTHIDKLIF.

This clone is medium-sized within its sample. The chain uses TRDV2 and TRDJ3; 8 nucleotides line up with TRDD3. The ends lost 0 bases at V and 0 bases at J; junction bases unmatched: 9. The CDR3 totals 20 residues. CDR1 is GEAIGNYY and CDR2 is EKD in the germline V gene. The DNA of the CDR3 is TGTGCCTGTGACACCGGAGGGCTGGGGGAAAGCTCCTGGGACACCCGACAGATGTTTTTC. Translated: CACDTGGLGESSWDTRQMFF.